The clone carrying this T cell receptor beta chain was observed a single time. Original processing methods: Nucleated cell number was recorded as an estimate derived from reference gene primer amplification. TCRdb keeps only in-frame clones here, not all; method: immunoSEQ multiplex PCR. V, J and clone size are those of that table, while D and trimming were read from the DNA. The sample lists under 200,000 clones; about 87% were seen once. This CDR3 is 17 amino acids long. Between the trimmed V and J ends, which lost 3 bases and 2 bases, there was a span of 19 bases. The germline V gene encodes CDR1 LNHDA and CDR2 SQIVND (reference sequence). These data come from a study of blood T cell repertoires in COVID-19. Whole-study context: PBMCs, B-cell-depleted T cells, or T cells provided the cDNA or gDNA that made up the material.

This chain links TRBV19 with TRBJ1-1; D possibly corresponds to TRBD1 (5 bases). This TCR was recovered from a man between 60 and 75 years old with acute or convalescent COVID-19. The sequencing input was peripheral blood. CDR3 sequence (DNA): TGTGCCAGTAGTATCCCAAACCCAGGTAGGGGAAACACTGAAGCTTTCTTT. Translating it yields CASSIPNPGRGNTEAFF.